One and the same sample provided the 20 T cell receptor beta chains below, sequenced in a study of OX40 agonist ivuxolimab in advanced cancers. Some clones are missing from TCRdb's copy, which holds only in-frame ones; the method was immunoSEQ multiplex PCR. The data hold 25,000 to 35,000 clones, with 84% observed a single time. The source was CD4+ or CD8+ T cells sorted from blood, collected in a trial of the OX40 agonist ivuxolimab. Source of these receptors: an adult with an advanced solid tumor such as melanoma, head and neck, liver or kidney cancer.

Remarks on this clone: The same CDR3 is also encoded by other DNA sequences in this sample. The chain combines TRBV29-1 with TRBJ2-2, with D tentatively TRBD1 (7 bases). The CDR3 spans 13 residues. Between the trimmed V and J ends, which lost 1 base and 7 bases, there was a span of 10 bases. Germline CDR1 SQVTM, CDR2 ANQGSEA. CDR3 residues: CSVEAQGGGELFF. The DNA of the CDR3 is TGCAGCGTTGAAGCTCAGGGGGGCGGGGAGCTGTTTTTT.

The V gene is TRBV28, the J gene TRBJ1-5, with 11 positions matching TRBD1. This CDR3 spans 18 amino acids. Germline lookup yields CDR1 MDHEN and CDR2 SYDVKM. The V and J ends lost 5 bases and 3 bases, in that order; junction bases with no gene match: 12. As DNA, the CDR3 is TGTGCCAGCAGTCTCCTCACCGGGACAGGGGGGACCAATCAGCCCCAGCATTTT. Its protein is CASSLLTGTGGTNQPQHF.

This chain uses TRBV9 with TRBJ2-3; 9 bases map to TRBD2. CDR3 length: 16 amino acids. The trim removed 4 bases at V and 3 bases at J, leaving 9 bases unmatched. Germline loops: CDR1 SGDLS, CDR2 YYNGEE. The CDR3 sequence: CASSPVSGGRTDTQYF. As DNA, the CDR3 is TGTGCCAGCAGCCCCGTGAGCGGGGGGCGAACAGATACGCAGTATTTT.

DNA of the CDR3: TGCGCCAGCAGCCAAGCCGGGGCAACTAATGAAAAACTGTTTTTT. Translation gives CASSQAGATNEKLFF. The chain is built from TRBV4-1 and TRBJ1-4; D not certain. V was clipped by 1 base and J by 0 bases, with 6 bases between them. This CDR3 spans 15 amino acids. Germline V gene data show CDR1 as MGHRA and CDR2 as YSYEKL.

J is TRBJ2-3 and V is TRBV27; TRBD2 matches at 11 bases. Germline trimming cut 5 bases from V and 9 bases from J; bases unmatched to any gene: 16. The CDR3 has 17 amino acids. CDR1 MNHEY and CDR2 SMNVEV come from the germline V gene (reference sequence). CDR3 amino acids: CASSPTGTSGYYETQYF. CDR3 bases: TGTGCCAGCAGTCCTACCGGGACTAGCGGCTATTATGAGACGCAGTATTTT.

In nucleotides, the CDR3 is TGCAGCGTTGGCCAGGGGTATGTGACTGAAGCTTTCTTT. This sequence encodes CSVGQGYVTEAFF. This sequence joins TRBV29-1 and TRBJ1-1; D may be TRBD1 (6 bases). This CDR3 has 13 amino acids. The V gene's germline CDR1 is SQVTM and CDR2 ANQGSEA. V lost 4 bases, J lost 5 bases, and 14 bases lay in between.

The chain uses TRBV2 and TRBJ2-7; no clear D. Germline V gene data show CDR1 as SNHLY and CDR2 as FYNNEI. This CDR3 is built from 13 residues. V lost 0 bases, J lost 0 bases, and 3 bases lay in between. The CDR3 protein is CASSEALSYEQYF. CDR3 sequence (DNA): TGTGCCAGCAGTGAAGCGCTCTCCTACGAGCAGTACTTC.

This clone occurred once. The chain joins TRBV7-6 to TRBJ2-3; possibly TRBD1 for D (6 bases). Germline CDR1 and CDR2: SGHVS and FNYEAQ. Trimming took 5 bases from V and 0 from J, leaving 24 bases between them. The CDR3 length is 19 residues. CDR3 nucleotides: TGTGCCAGCAGCCCCTTTGTAACAGGGTGGGAACCTAGCACAGATACGCAGTATTTT. Translated, it gives CASSPFVTGWEPSTDTQYF.

The CDR3 sequence is CASSQLTAYNEQFF. Here the CDR3 DNA reads TGCGCCAGCAGCCAATTAACGGCCTACAATGAGCAGTTCTTC. This chain connects TRBV4-3 to TRBJ2-1; no firm D call. The CDR3 totals 14 residues. From germline, CDR1 is LGHNA and CDR2 YSLEER. V gave up 2 bases and J gave up 2 bases, with 7 bases separating them.

The genes are TRBV4-1 and TRBJ2-7, with TRBD2 identical over 14 bases. Germline trimming cut 3 bases from V and 2 bases from J; bases unmatched to any gene: 6. In germline, CDR1 is MGHRA, CDR2 YSYEKL. This CDR3 region has 17 residues. CDR3 amino acids: CASSHAGLAGATYEQYF. The CDR3 DNA sequence: TGCGCCAGCAGCCACGCGGGACTAGCGGGAGCGACCTACGAGCAGTACTTC.

This clone was counted once. The germline gene is not matched at one end of the junction; a read error may be the cause. The chain is built from TRBV27 and TRBJ1-2; 9 positions match TRBD1. The CDR3 covers 13 residues. Germline assignment: CDR1 MNHEY and CDR2 SMNVEV (reference sequence). The CDR3 protein is CASSLPGQGRNEF. The CDR3 coding sequence is TGTGCCAGCAGTTTACCCGGACAGGGGAGAAATGAATTC.

The rearrangement links TRBV4-1 to TRBJ1-5; no clear D gene. The CDR3 totals 14 residues. V was trimmed by 0 bases and J by 0 bases, leaving 3 bases between them. Germline V CDR1 and CDR2: MGHRA, YSYEKL. CDR3 residues: CASSQDNSNQPQHF. CDR3 DNA: TGCGCCAGCAGCCAAGATAATAGCAATCAGCCCCAGCATTTT.

This chain uses TRBV9 with TRBJ1-2; possibly TRBD1 for D (6 bases). The CDR3 contains 13 residues. Trimming took off 4 bases at V and 4 bases at J, with 11 bases between the two ends. In germline, CDR1 is SGDLS, CDR2 YYNGEE. CDR3 sequence (DNA): TGTGCCAGCAGCCCAGGACAGATCTATGGCTACACCTTC. Translated, it gives CASSPGQIYGYTF.

The J gene is TRBJ1-2, the V gene TRBV6-5, with 7 bases aligning to TRBD1. The germline V gene has CDR1 MNHEY and CDR2 SVGAGI. The CDR3 totals 14 residues. The trim removed 6 bases at V and 4 bases at J, leaving 8 bases unmatched. This CDR3 reads CASSIGGIAYGYTF. In nucleotides, the CDR3 is TGTGCCAGCAGCATAGGGGGCATCGCCTATGGCTACACCTTC.

This chain uses TRBV4-3 with TRBJ2-1; 11 nucleotides agree with TRBD2. The V and J ends lost 8 bases and 5 bases, in that order; junction bases with no gene match: 8. Germline V CDR1 and CDR2: LGHNA, YSLEER. CDR3 length: 15 amino acids. This CDR3 reads CASSDLTSGNNEQFF. DNA for the CDR3: TGCGCCAGCTCCGACTTGACTAGCGGGAACAATGAGCAGTTCTTC.

The rearrangement links TRBV9 to TRBJ2-2; no clear D. CDR3 size: 13 residues. V was trimmed by 5 bases and J by 1 base, leaving 6 bases between them. The germline CDR1 and CDR2 sequences are SGDLS and YYNGEE. CDR3 coding DNA: TGTGCCAGCAGTGATAAGAACACCGGGGAGCTGTTTTTT. Its protein product is CASSDKNTGELFF.

This chain links TRBV19 with TRBJ2-7; 8 nucleotides line up with TRBD2. Germline loops: CDR1 LNHDA, CDR2 SQIVND (reference sequence). Trimming took 7 bases from V and 3 from J; bases not matched to a gene: 11. The CDR3 is 15 residues long. The CDR3 DNA sequence: TGTGCCAGTATGACTAGCGCGGGGGTGGGCTACGAGCAGTACTTC. Amino acids: CASMTSAGVGYEQYF.

Judged by abundance, this clone is medium-sized (0.01 to 0.1%). The chain has TRBV7-8 and TRBJ1-6, with D perhaps matching TRBD1 (6 bases). Germline V gives CDR1 SGHVS, CDR2 FQNEAQ. CDR3 length equals 17 residues. Trimming took 5 bases from V and 5 from J, leaving 19 bases between them. The CDR3 bases are TGTGCCAGCAGCCCGCCTGTGTGGGACACCAATAATTCACCCCTCCACTTT. This gives the protein CASSPPVWDTNNSPLHF.

The CDR3 bases are TGTGCCAGCAGGGTCTCCGGGGAGCTGTTTTTT. Translating gives CASRVSGELFF. The V and J genes are TRBV7-6 and TRBJ2-2; D not certain. The CDR3 has 11 residues. Germline loops: CDR1 SGHVS, CDR2 FNYEAQ. The V end was cut by 6 bases, the J end by 6 bases, with 5 bases between.

V and J are TRBV19 and TRBJ2-3; 7 nucleotides line up with TRBD2. Per the germline V gene, CDR1 is LNHDA and CDR2 is SQIVND (reference sequence). CDR3 length equals 14 residues. V shed 6 bases and J 2 bases; nucleotides not matched to a gene: 5. In nucleotides, the CDR3 is TGTGCCAGTAGGGGACTAAAGGCCACAGATACGCAGTATTTT. Protein product: CASRGLKATDTQYF.